This T cell receptor beta chain is from a study of T cells expressing NK-cell markers. Study results and limitations: Topping the CD3+CD56-NKG2C+ fraction as well were these clonotypes, in four donors.

As for this clonotype: Its cognate antigen is unknown.

TCRdb re-called the 5' RACE reads and gives one entry per CDR3 protein, without DNA. Here the sample table reports 350,000 to 400,000 distinct CDR3 sequences. CDR1 and CDR2 (germline): SEHNR, FQNEAQ (reference sequence). The CDR3 extends over 16 amino acids. The clonotype originates from a woman between 50 and 59 years old in good health. The chain is built from TRBV7-9 and TRBJ2-2; TCRdb's assignment of TRBD1 cannot be checked, as there is no DNA. The material sequenced was blood T cells: a sorted CD56 or NKG2C T cell subset, CD4+ or CD8+ T cells, or bulk PBMC T cells (not recorded which). CDR3 protein: CASSPSGGQGSGELFF.